This paragraph reports one TCR beta chain. Ages ranged from about 18 to 89 years, with residence in some 25 US areas. The data stem from a study of blood T cell repertoires in COVID-19. Study-wide context: COVID-19 samples, acute and convalescent, were from the United States, Italy and Spain.

As processed by the authors: It was from reference gene primer amplification that nucleated cell counts were estimated. Method: immunoSEQ multiplex PCR; TCRdb's copy keeps in-frame clones and lacks some. V and J calls and clone size are given by that table; D and trimming were obtained from the DNA. This repertoire shows roughly 430,000 clones, 70% to 90% found once; its top ten account for 2% to 2.5%. The V gene end was trimmed by 4 bases and the J gene end by 4 bases; junction bases not matched to a gene: 7. CDR1 and CDR2 from the germline V gene are SGDLS and YYNGEE. The length of the CDR3 is 14 residues.

The clonotype comes from a woman in her thirties or forties with acute COVID-19. Specimen: PBMCs or T cells enriched from blood (not recorded which). This chain links TRBV9 with TRBJ1-2; 7 bases align to TRBD1. CDR3 DNA sequence: TGTGCCAGCAGCTCATGGGACAGCCCCTATGGCTACACCTTC. This translates into CASSSWDSPYGYTF.